The next 20 T cell receptor beta chains were all read from a single sample in a study of blood T cell repertoires in COVID-19. Assay used: immunoSEQ multiplex PCR; TCRdb lists only in-frame clones, some missing. The sample carries about 100,000 clones, approximately 81% recorded once. What was sequenced was peripheral blood. Receptors were obtained from a woman in her 70s with active or convalescent COVID-19.

The chain is built from TRBV4-3 and TRBJ2-3; D may be TRBD1 (6 bases). This CDR3 contains 15 residues. CDR1 LGHNA and CDR2 YSLEER come from the germline V gene. Between the trimmed V and J ends, which lost 2 bases and 2 bases, there was a span of 11 bases. The CDR3 spells CASSQKTGPTDTQYF. The CDR3 DNA is TGCGCCAGCAGCCAAAAAACAGGGCCCACAGATACGCAGTATTTT.

In its sample, this clone was seen once. The chain joins TRBV6-5 to TRBJ2-7; 13 nucleotides agree with TRBD2. This CDR3 contains 16 residues. V trimming: 4 bases; J trimming: 1 base; junction bases outside the gene matches: 4. CDR1 is MNHEY, CDR2 SVGAGI, per germline. The CDR3 region is CASSSPGLAGSYEQYF. CDR3 DNA sequence: TGTGCCAGCAGTTCCCCGGGACTAGCGGGGTCCTACGAGCAGTACTTC.

Here the CDR3 DNA reads TGTGCCTATAGGGGGACAGGGGAAAGGAATGAGCAGTTCTTC. Translated, it gives CAYRGTGERNEQFF. The chain employs TRBV30 and TRBJ2-1, with 10 bases that match TRBD1. This CDR3 is 14 amino acids long. CDR1 GTSNPN and CDR2 SVGIG come from the germline V gene (reference sequence). J gave up 7 bases and V 7 bases, and 10 bases lay outside the gene matches.

The chain carries TRBV6-5 and TRBJ1-3; D is uncertain. Germline V gives CDR1 MNHEY, CDR2 SVGAGI. The CDR3 extends over 13 amino acids. V shed 6 bases and J shed 2 bases, with 8 bases lying between them. CDR3 nucleotides: TGTGCCAGCAGGGACTCCCCTGGAAACACCATATATTTT. Translated: CASRDSPGNTIYF.

V and J are TRBV11-2 and TRBJ2-1, with 8 bases that match TRBD2. The CDR3 totals 13 residues. The V segment lost 4 bases and the J segment 9 bases; nucleotides outside the gene matches: 5. The V gene's germline CDR1 is SGHAT and CDR2 FQNNGV. CDR3 in DNA: TGTGCCAGCAGCTCGACTAGCGCCGGTGAGCAGTTCTTC. This translates into CASSSTSAGEQFF.

This sequence joins TRBV5-4 and TRBJ2-1; TRBD1 might be the D (7 bases). The germline V and J ends were trimmed by 4 bases and 0 bases, with 17 bases remaining between them. The CDR3 runs 17 residues. Looked up from germline, CDR1 is SGHNT and CDR2 is YYREEE (reference sequence). DNA for the CDR3: TGTGCCAGCAGCCTGGAGGGGGCCACAACCTCCTACAATGAGCAGTTCTTC. Translation gives CASSLEGATTSYNEQFF.

This clone was counted between two and nine times. V is TRBV4-3 and J is TRBJ2-7; D unclear. The CDR3 totals 14 residues. Germline CDR1 LGHNA, CDR2 YSLEER. V shed 0 bases and J shed 0 bases, with 6 bases lying between them. The CDR3 here is CASSQESGSYEQYF. CDR3 nucleotides: TGCGCCAGCAGCCAAGAGTCCGGCTCCTACGAGCAGTACTTC.

The rearrangement uses TRBV6-5 and TRBJ2-7; no definite D call. The CDR3 consists of 11 residues. Germline V gene sequence: CDR1 MNHEY, CDR2 SVGAGI. V was trimmed by 6 bases and J by 0 bases, leaving 3 bases between them. The CDR3: CASSNSYEQYF. DNA of the CDR3: TGTGCCAGCAGCAACTCCTACGAGCAGTACTTC.

V usage is TRBV7-2 and J usage is TRBJ1-5; D call uncertain. V was trimmed by 1 base and J by 7 bases, leaving 14 bases between them. The CDR3 spans 15 residues. Germline CDR1 SGHTA, CDR2 FQGNSA. The CDR3 spells CASSLDAGRGQPQHF. DNA for the CDR3: TGTGCCAGCAGCTTAGATGCCGGGAGAGGGCAGCCCCAGCATTTT.

The chain joins TRBV2 to TRBJ2-1; 8 nucleotides line up with TRBD2. The germline gives CDR1 SNHLY, CDR2 FYNNEI. The J segment lost 5 bases and the V segment lost 6 bases, leaving 9 bases of the junction unmatched. The CDR3 is 15 amino acids. The CDR3, as DNA: TGTGCCAGCAGCCCCAGAGCGGGAGATAACAATGAGCAGTTCTTC. Its protein is CASSPRAGDNNEQFF. The complete variable domain, with remaining parts taken from reference TRBV2 and TRBJ2-1, reads EPEVTQTPSHQVTQMGQEVILRCVPISNHLYFYWYRQILGQKVEFLVSFYNNEISEKSEIFDDQFSVERPDGSNFTLKIRSTKLEDSAMYFCASSPRAGDNNEQFFGPGTRLTVL.

This chain links TRBV28 with TRBJ1-2, with D possibly being TRBD1 (5 bases). The ends were cut back, 8 bases at V and 5 bases at J, with 9 bases in the middle. CDR1 is MDHEN and CDR2 is SYDVKM in the germline V gene. The CDR3 contains 11 residues. CDR3 bases: TGTGCCAGCTGGGAGGGGTATGGCTACACCTTC. It specifies CASWEGYGYTF.

The chain employs TRBV6-1 and TRBJ1-2, with 9 bases aligning to TRBD1. The CDR3 is made up of 15 amino acids. Looked up from germline, CDR1 is MNHNS and CDR2 is SASEGT. J gave up 8 bases and V 3 bases, and 10 bases lay outside the gene matches. Here the CDR3 DNA reads TGTGCCAGCAGTGACCCCGGGACAGGGATAGAAGGCTACACCTTC. It is translated as CASSDPGTGIEGYTF.

This sequence joins TRBV28 and TRBJ1-5; TRBD1 matches at 7 bases. Trimming took 6 bases from V and 3 from J; bases not matched to a gene: 8. The CDR3 is 15 amino acids. In germline, CDR1 is MDHEN, CDR2 SYDVKM. CDR3 loop: CASRPGQANNQPQHF. CDR3 DNA sequence: TGTGCCAGCAGACCTGGACAGGCGAACAATCAGCCCCAGCATTTT.

The V gene is TRBV6-2 or TRBV6-3, the J gene TRBJ1-1; no firm D call. V was trimmed by 0 bases and J by 2 bases, leaving 10 bases between them. The CDR3 extends over 15 amino acids. Germline loops: CDR1 MNHEY, CDR2 SVGEGT. CDR3: CASSYSMVQNTEAFF. CDR3 sequence (DNA): TGTGCCAGCAGTTACTCGATGGTACAAAACACTGAAGCTTTCTTT.

The V gene is TRBV5-1, the J gene TRBJ1-6; 8 bases are a match to TRBD1. The CDR3 is 16 residues long. Germline CDR1 SGHRS, CDR2 YFSETQ. Unmatched junction bases numbered 10, after V lost 4 bases and J lost 7 bases. CDR3 residues: CASSTTGEQANSPLHF. The CDR3 DNA reads as TGCGCCAGCAGCACGACAGGGGAACAGGCCAATTCACCCCTCCACTTT.

The rearrangement links TRBV19 to TRBJ2-7; D may be TRBD1 (6 bases). The length of the CDR3 is 17 residues. Germline CDR1 LNHDA, CDR2 SQIVND (reference sequence). Trimming stripped 3 bases from V and 3 bases from J, with 21 bases between. The CDR3 spells CASSMKGWTAGFYEQYF. CDR3 DNA: TGTGCCAGTAGTATGAAGGGGTGGACAGCCGGATTCTACGAGCAGTACTTC.

V usage is TRBV27 and J usage is TRBJ1-6; 9 bases are shared with TRBD1. The trim removed 3 bases at V and 8 bases at J, leaving 8 bases unmatched. From germline, CDR1 is MNHEY and CDR2 SMNVEV (reference sequence). The CDR3 has 16 amino acids. The CDR3 protein is CASSFVLGTGHSPLHF. DNA for the CDR3: TGTGCCAGCAGTTTTGTTCTGGGGACAGGGCATTCACCCCTCCACTTT.

This clone showed up just a few times. The chain recombines TRBV24-1 with TRBJ2-3; 13 nucleotides match TRBD2. Germline-derived CDR1 and CDR2 are KGHDR and SFDVKD. The junction had 7 bases not matched to a gene; V was cut back by 1 base and J by 4 bases. CDR3 length equals 18 residues. CDR3 in amino acids: CATSDLTSGRALADTQYF. CDR3 in DNA: TGTGCCACCAGTGATTTAACTAGCGGGAGGGCTTTGGCAGATACGCAGTATTTT.

The rearrangement uses TRBV6-5 and TRBJ1-2, with 9 bases that match TRBD1. The CDR3 has 16 amino acids. Germline V gives CDR1 MNHEY, CDR2 SVGAGI. J gave up 8 bases and V 0 bases, and 10 bases lay outside the gene matches. CDR3 sequence (DNA): TGTGCCAGCAGTTACTCGGACCCCGGACAGGGGAGAGGCTACACCTTC. The encoded protein is CASSYSDPGQGRGYTF.

This clone has only a few counts. V gene TRBV5-5 combines with J gene TRBJ2-7; 7 bases line up with TRBD1. There are 15 residues in the CDR3. V lost 1 base and J lost 0; bases outside the gene matches: 4. Germline V gene lookup returns CDR1 SGHKS and CDR2 YYEKEE (reference sequence). The CDR3 coding sequence is TGTGCCAGCAGCTTGACAGGGGCCAGCTCCTACGAGCAGTACTTC. It codes for CASSLTGASSYEQYF.